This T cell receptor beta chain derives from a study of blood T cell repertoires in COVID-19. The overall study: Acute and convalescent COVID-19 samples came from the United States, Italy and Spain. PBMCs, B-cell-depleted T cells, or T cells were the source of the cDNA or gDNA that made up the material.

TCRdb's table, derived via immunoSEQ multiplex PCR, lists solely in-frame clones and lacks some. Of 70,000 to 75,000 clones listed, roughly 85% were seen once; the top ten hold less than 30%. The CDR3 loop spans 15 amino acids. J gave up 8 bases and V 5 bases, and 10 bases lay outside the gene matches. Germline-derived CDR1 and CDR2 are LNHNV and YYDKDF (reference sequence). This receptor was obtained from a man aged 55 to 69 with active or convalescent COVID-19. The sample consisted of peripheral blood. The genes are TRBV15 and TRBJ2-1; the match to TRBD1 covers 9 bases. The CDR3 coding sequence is TGTGCCACCAGCCGCCGGGACAGGGTTTTCTATGAGCAGTTCTTC. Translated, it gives CATSRRDRVFYEQFF.